The rows below give T cell receptor beta chains drawn from one sample of a study of blood T cell repertoires in COVID-19. Using immunoSEQ multiplex PCR, the repertoire was profiled, and TCRdb retains in-frame clones only, with some absent. Of about 160,000 clones in the sample, 84% were seen once. The sequenced sample was peripheral blood. The source of these receptors is a man in his 70s with acute or convalescent COVID-19. The CDR3 runs from the conserved cysteine through the conserved F or W. Fields, in order: D gene, clone size, J gene, V gene, CDR3 protein, CDR3 DNA. The D gene is left open where the match is weak. Some rows have no size entry. The others give once, few or many, or a class for an expanded clone.

>NA|NA|TRBJ2-2|TRBV9
CASSVGGKKRAGELFF
TGTGCCAGCAGCGTAGGAGGGAAAAAACGTGCCGGGGAGCTGTTTTTT
>NA|NA|TRBJ2-1|TRBV6-5
CASSSERGQSSFF
TGTGCCAGCAGCTCTGAGCGGGGACAATCCTCGTTCTTC
>NA|few|TRBJ1-4|TRBV5-1
CASSFRGTTNEKLFF
TGCGCCAGCAGCTTTAGAGGGACAACTAATGAAAAACTGTTTTTT
>NA|NA|TRBJ1-2|TRBV19
CASSIAPQYGYTF
TGTGCCAGTAGTATAGCCCCCCAGTATGGCTACACCTTC
>NA|NA|TRBJ2-2|TRBV11-1
CASARTENTGELFF
TGTGCCAGCGCCCGGACAGAAAACACCGGGGAGCTGTTTTTT
>TRBD1|NA|TRBJ1-1|TRBV6-5
CASRTTGFTEAFF
TGTGCCAGCAGGACGACAGGGTTCACTGAAGCTTTCTTT
>NA|NA|TRBJ1-3|TRBV23-1
CASSQGWRRAGNTIYF
TGCGCCAGCAGTCAAGGGTGGCGGAGGGCTGGAAACACCATATATTTT
>NA|NA|TRBJ1-2|TRBV5-4
CASSLYRGQLFDYGYTF
TGTGCCAGCAGCTTGTACCGCGGACAGCTTTTCGACTATGGCTACACCTTC
>TRBD2|once|TRBJ2-3|TRBV28
CASSLSGLAEGTDTQYF
TGTGCCAGCAGTTTATCGGGACTAGCGGAGGGGACAGATACGCAGTATTTT
>NA|NA|TRBJ2-3|TRBV7-9
CASSLEKRLDTQYF
TGTGCCAGCAGCTTAGAAAAGCGGTTAGATACGCAGTATTTT
>TRBD2|once|TRBJ2-7|TRBV4-1
CASSRDWTSGSSHEQYF
TGCGCCAGCAGCCGGGATTGGACTAGCGGGAGTTCCCACGAGCAGTACTTC
>NA|NA|TRBJ1-4|TRBV18
CASSRGNEKLFF
TGTGCCAGCTCCCGGGGGAATGAAAAACTGTTTTTT
>TRBD2|NA|TRBJ2-1|TRBV5-1
CASSYRTSLLNDSSTRVQFF
TGCGCCAGCAGCTATCGGACTAGCCTCCTAAACGATTCGTCGACCAGGGTGCAGTTCTTC
>TRBD1|NA|TRBJ1-2|TRBV15
CATSRTSGTAAEYGYTF
TGTGCCACCAGCAGGACTTCCGGGACAGCAGCTGAATATGGCTACACCTTC
>NA|NA|TRBJ1-5|TRBV10-3
CAISESQKDQPQHF
TGTGCCATCAGTGAGTCACAGAAAGATCAGCCCCAGCATTTT
>TRBD2|NA|TRBJ2-2|TRBV9
CASSFSGGAWELFF
TGTGCCAGCAGCTTTAGCGGGGGGGCCTGGGAGCTGTTTTTT
>TRBD2|NA|TRBJ2-3|TRBV7-9
CASSPGTSGSYTDTQYF
TGTGCCAGCAGCCCCGGGACTAGCGGGAGTTACACAGATACGCAGTATTTT
>NA|NA|TRBJ1-5|TRBV27
CASSRAGAGANQPQHF
TGTGCCAGCAGCCGAGCGGGTGCGGGCGCGAATCAGCCCCAGCATTTT
>TRBD1|NA|TRBJ1-1|TRBV5-4
CASSRETGVGTEAFF
TGTGCCAGCAGCAGAGAGACAGGGGTAGGCACTGAAGCTTTCTTT
>TRBD2|NA|TRBJ2-5|TRBV24-1
CATSGTDSSSGRTQYF
TGTGCCACCAGTGGGACCGACTCGTCTAGCGGGAGGACCCAGTACTTC
>TRBD1|few|TRBJ1-6|TRBV6-5
CATPGQGRNSPLHF
TGTGCCACCCCGGGACAGGGACGAAATTCACCCCTCCACTTT
>NA|few|TRBJ1-1|TRBV5-1
CASSLWQNTEAFF
TGCGCCAGCAGCTTGTGGCAGAACACTGAAGCTTTCTTT
>NA|NA|TRBJ2-7|TRBV6-1
CASSEVHNSYEQYF
TGTGCCAGCAGTGAAGTGCACAACTCCTACGAGCAGTACTTC
>NA|once|TRBJ1-5|TRBV19
CASSGWSSNQPQHF
TGTGCCAGTAGTGGGTGGAGCAGCAATCAGCCCCAGCATTTT
>NA|few|TRBJ2-5|TRBV6-1
CASSEGNGSGETQYF
TGTGCCAGCAGTGAAGGTAATGGATCAGGAGAGACCCAGTACTTC
>TRBD2|NA|TRBJ2-7|TRBV12-3/TRBV12-4
CASSFSGGYEQYF
TGTGCCAGCAGTTTTAGCGGGGGTTACGAGCAGTACTTC
>TRBD1|few|TRBJ1-1|TRBV6-6
CASRLPGTGGTEAFF
TGTGCCAGCAGACTTCCCGGGACAGGTGGTACTGAAGCTTTCTTT
>NA|NA|TRBJ2-5|TRBV5-1
CASKTQYSEGMTQYF
TGCGCCAGCAAGACCCAGTATTCGGAGGGAATGACCCAGTACTTC
>NA|once|TRBJ1-1|TRBV29-1
CSVALTGRTEAFF
TGCAGCGTTGCGCTCACAGGGCGGACTGAAGCTTTCTTT
>TRBD1|NA|TRBJ1-2|TRBV10-3
CAINNSRDRAQGYTF
TGTGCCATCAACAACTCTCGGGACAGGGCTCAGGGCTACACCTTC
>NA|NA|TRBJ2-1|TRBV6-5
CASSSPRRGRNDEQFF
TGTGCCAGCAGTTCCCCGAGGAGGGGGCGAAACGATGAGCAGTTCTTC
>TRBD2|NA|TRBJ2-3|TRBV7-7
CASSLGLAGNTDTQYF
TGTGCTAGCAGCTTAGGTCTAGCGGGGAACACAGATACGCAGTATTTT
>TRBD1|NA|TRBJ2-2|TRBV2
CASSDTGVNTGELFF
TGTGCCAGCAGTGACACAGGGGTTAACACCGGGGAGCTGTTTTTT
>TRBD2|NA|TRBJ2-2|TRBV5-4
CASSSPGLAGPAAGELFF
TGTGCCAGCAGCTCTCCGGGACTAGCGGGGCCCGCTGCCGGGGAGCTGTTTTTT
>TRBD2|few|TRBJ2-5|TRBV6-2/TRBV6-3
CASSPPVSGSETQYF
TGTGCCAGCAGTCCCCCTGTTAGCGGGAGTGAGACCCAGTACTTC
>TRBD1|NA|TRBJ1-2|TRBV5-1
CASSLEVRGRYGYTF
TGCGCCAGCAGCTTGGAGGTCAGGGGGAGGTATGGCTACACCTTC
>TRBD1|NA|TRBJ1-6|TRBV6-6
CASRRSGTALYNSPLHF
TGTGCCAGCAGGCGATCCGGGACAGCACTCTATAATTCACCCCTCCACTTT
>TRBD1|NA|TRBJ2-7|TRBV27
CASTDRVNEQYF
TGTGCCAGCACGGACAGGGTAAACGAGCAGTACTTC
>NA|once|TRBJ1-4|TRBV2
CASNPTLRQEEKLFF
TGTGCCAGCAACCCTACTCTTCGCCAGGAAGAAAAACTGTTTTTT
>NA|NA|TRBJ2-1|TRBV29-1
CSVELADEQFF
TGCAGCGTTGAATTGGCGGATGAGCAGTTCTTC
>NA|NA|TRBJ1-5|TRBV18
CASSPEVNQPQHF
TGTGCCAGCTCACCGGAGGTCAATCAGCCCCAGCATTTT
>NA|NA|TRBJ1-4|TRBV6-6
CASRPRGLNEKLFF
TGTGCCAGCAGACCCAGGGGATTAAATGAAAAACTGTTTTTT
>TRBD2|NA|TRBJ2-5|TRBV3-1/TRBV3-2
CASSQDFIRTSGGRETQYF
TGTGCCAGCAGCCAAGATTTCATTCGGACTAGCGGGGGAAGAGAGACCCAGTACTTC
>TRBD2|NA|TRBJ2-1|TRBV15
CATSRGNVAGPNEQFF
TGTGCCACCAGCAGAGGTAATGTAGCGGGCCCCAATGAGCAGTTCTTC
>NA|NA|TRBJ1-1|TRBV2
CASSEQVQGLEAFF
TGTGCCAGCAGTGAGCAAGTCCAGGGGCTCGAAGCTTTCTTT
>NA|NA|TRBJ1-1|TRBV19
CASSSFGGMGTEAFF
TGTGCCAGTAGTAGTTTCGGGGGGATGGGGACTGAAGCTTTCTTT
>TRBD2|NA|TRBJ2-1|TRBV11-1
CASSPDPSGRAVEQFF
TGTGCCAGCAGCCCCGACCCTAGCGGGAGGGCTGTTGAGCAGTTCTTC
>NA|NA|TRBJ1-3|TRBV7-9
CASSQVSSGNTIYF
TGTGCCAGCAGCCAGGTTAGCTCTGGAAACACCATATATTTT
>TRBD1|once|TRBJ1-4|TRBV5-4
CASSVDRGRTNEKLFF
TGTGCCAGCAGCGTGGACAGGGGGCGGACTAATGAAAAACTGTTTTTT
>NA|NA|TRBJ1-2|TRBV20-1
CSATHQSGYTF
TGCAGTGCCACCCACCAGTCTGGCTACACCTTC
>NA|NA|TRBJ1-2|TRBV9
CASSAAPGQMGPPGYTF
TGTGCCAGCAGCGCCGCTCCGGGACAAATGGGACCTCCGGGCTACACCTTC
>TRBD2|once|TRBJ2-1|TRBV11-2
CASSSSRTSGSRYEQFF
TGTGCCAGCAGCTCATCCCGTACTAGCGGGAGTAGGTATGAGCAGTTCTTC
>NA|once|TRBJ1-5|TRBV30
CAWSGGKTGASNQPQHF
TGTGCCTGGAGCGGGGGAAAAACGGGCGCTAGCAATCAGCCCCAGCATTTT